The rows below give T cell receptor beta chains drawn from one sample of a study of blood T cell repertoires in COVID-19. Here immunoSEQ multiplex PCR was the method, and the copy in TCRdb shows in-frame clones only, minus some. The profile shows about 160,000 clones, 80% to 90% of them singletons. The sample consisted of peripheral blood. These receptor sequences come from a woman between 65 and 79 years old with acute or convalescent COVID-19. The conserved cysteine and the conserved F or W are not part of the CDR3 here.

j_gene,v_gene,CDR3aa
TRBJ1-2,TRBV5-6,ASSWDRESYGYT
TRBJ1-4,TRBV3-1/TRBV3-2,ASSQELAFNEKLF
TRBJ2-2,TRBV19,ASSILAGANTGELF
TRBJ2-6,TRBV19,ASSIDRGQPSSGANVLT
TRBJ1-3,TRBV30,AWSVRGQAGNTIY
TRBJ2-1,TRBV7-2,ASSRTSGKYNEQF
TRBJ2-7,TRBV7-8,ASKPWGGFVDEQY
TRBJ2-5,TRBV5-1,ASSDGTSGSLYQETQY
TRBJ1-1,TRBV19,ASTSPRGTPEAF
TRBJ2-7,TRBV10-1,ASSEHPGSVTEQY
TRBJ2-1,TRBV7-2,ASTPGGGGGSGSYNEQF
TRBJ1-1,TRBV9,ASSVAQGTEAF
TRBJ1-2,TRBV5-1,ASSWVQGSTGYT
TRBJ1-2,TRBV14,ASSHLSRDRGLSILGYT
TRBJ1-4,TRBV5-8,ASSLQGSNEKLF
TRBJ2-3,TRBV10-3,AISESRDTQY
TRBJ1-2,TRBV27,ASSLSFGGQRTGPNYGYT
TRBJ1-1,TRBV14,ASSRRPTEAF
TRBJ1-2,TRBV2,ASSEDRTYYGYT